This is a list of T cell receptor beta chains from one sample in a study of PD-1 blockade in classical Hodgkin lymphoma. The method was immunoSEQ multiplex PCR; TCRdb's version includes in-frame clones alone and lacks a portion of them. The table records about 28,000 clones, around four fifths of them present only once. The input for sequencing was peripheral blood mononuclear cells (PBMCs), taken before the second cycle of nivolumab. These receptors were obtained from a human donor with classical Hodgkin lymphoma. CDR3s include the opening cysteine and the closing phenylalanine or tryptophan.

V: TRBV27; CDR3: CASSSLLGQGAYEQYF
V: TRBV13; CDR3: CASSPREVVNEQYF
V: TRBV4-2; CDR3: CASSQDSDAPLHF
V: TRBV9; CDR3: CASSATGTGLYEQYF
V: TRBV5-1; CDR3: CASKPESSYEQYF
V: TRBV7-3; CDR3: CASSAYRGELFF
V: TRBV7-3; CDR3: CASSLKGGTNTEAFF
V: TRBV10-1; CDR3: CASIKTSRSYNEQFF
V: TRBV14; CDR3: CASSQGTSYYF
V: TRBV2; CDR3: CASSASRTGAGELFF
V: TRBV28; CDR3: CASKSTTPLHF
V: TRBV6-5; CDR3: CASSYSKRVTDTQYF
V: TRBV2; CDR3: CATTLLTEAFF
V: TRBV27; CDR3: CASKGQGFGYTF
V: TRBV6-6; CDR3: CASSLDRNTEAFF
V: TRBV6-6; CDR3: CASSYSNRNTEAFF
V: TRBV19; CDR3: CASALAAGGRMYF
V: TRBV6-1; CDR3: CASSGADSYGYTF
V: TRBV7-2; CDR3: CASTLEVGNEQFF
V: TRBV5-1; CDR3: CASRADNYGYTF
V: TRBV19; CDR3: CASITTVGGGEQFF
V: TRBV9; CDR3: CASSVGGESSYEQYF
V: TRBV10-3; CDR3: CAIRRGEGETQYF
V: TRBV2; CDR3: CAGGQATYNEQFF
V: TRBV27; CDR3: CASSPPAGSSYNEQFF
V: TRBV19; CDR3: CASSSHQGETQYF
V: TRBV5-1; CDR3: CASSLAGQVGQPQHF
V: TRBV7-6; CDR3: CASSPGPATGGYTF
V: TRBV7-3; CDR3: CASSPSMLDTQYF
V: TRBV5-1; CDR3: CASAENTDTQYF
V: TRBV9; CDR3: CASSALPPTGRATDTQYF
V: TRBV5-1; CDR3: CASREQGARADTQYF